The 18 T cell receptor beta chains below were found in one sample sequenced in a study of metastatic and nonmetastatic thyroid tumors. MiXCR was used by TCRdb to re-call the PCR reads. The sample contains about 41,000 clones, 28% of which appear only once. Treatment of any kind had been given to no patient before thyroid surgery. The sample comprised blood. These receptors were obtained from a male donor with papillary thyroid cancer or a benign thyroid nodule (not recorded which). Some clones in this sample may be carry-over from other donors' samples.

This clone appeared a few times. The chain couples TRBV12-3 or TRBV12-4 to TRBJ2-7, with TRBD2 matching over 9 bases. The V gene end was trimmed by 6 bases and the J gene end by 3 bases; junction bases not matched to a gene: 6. The CDR3 has 14 amino acids. The chain's CDR3 is CASRGAGGGYEQYF. The CDR3, as DNA: TGTGCCAGCAGAGGAGCGGGAGGTGGCTACGAGCAGTACTTC.

The gene calls are TRBV11-2 and TRBJ2-3; TRBD2 agrees at 13 bases. Germline lookup yields CDR1 SGHAT and CDR2 FQNNGV. The CDR3 spans 17 residues. V shed 5 bases and J 4 bases; nucleotides not matched to a gene: 9. CDR3 protein: CASSRDGLAGEADTQYF. The DNA for the CDR3 is TGTGCCAGCAGCAGGGATGGACTAGCGGGAGAAGCAGATACGCAGTATTTT.

This clone came up a few times. Sequence at one end of the junction differs from germline and may be a read error. The chain joins TRBV28 to TRBJ2-7; D gene unclear. Germline-derived CDR1 and CDR2 are MDHEN and SYDVKM. The CDR3 is made up of 12 amino acids. The CDR3 spells CASSSSRYDQYF. CDR3 sequence (DNA): TGTGCCAGCAGTTCATCTAGGTACGATCAGTACTTC.

The V and J genes are TRBV29-1 and TRBJ2-7; D not resolved. CDR1 is SQVTM, CDR2 ANQGSEA, per germline. Between the trimmed V and J ends, which lost 4 bases and 4 bases, there was a span of 11 bases. This CDR3 contains 12 residues. Written as DNA, the CDR3 is TGCAGCGTTGGACACCGCCCTTACGAGCAGTACTTC. Protein product: CSVGHRPYEQYF.

The table lists this clone with a count of one. This chain joins TRBV6-1 and TRBJ1-6; 8 bases line up with TRBD1. The CDR3 contains 17 residues. The V segment lost 7 bases and the J segment 11 bases; nucleotides outside the gene matches: 19. The V gene's germline CDR1 is MNHNS and CDR2 SASEGT. CDR3 DNA sequence: TGTGCCAGCACTACAAGCACTGGACAGGGAAGCGAGACACCCCTCCACTTT. Its protein product is CASTTSTGQGSETPLHF.

The CDR3 nucleotides are TGTGCCTTGGGACAGGCTAACTATGGCTACACCTTC. Translating gives CALGQANYGYTF. The chain combines TRBV2 with TRBJ1-2; 8 bases fit TRBD1. In germline, CDR1 is SNHLY, CDR2 FYNNEI. The CDR3 extends over 12 amino acids. The junction had 2 bases not matched to a gene; V was cut back by 11 bases and J by 0 bases.

This clone was detected a few times. The chain uses TRBV28 and TRBJ1-3; D not resolved. CDR1 and CDR2 from the germline V gene are MDHEN and SYDVKM. V was clipped by 5 bases and J by 4 bases, with 9 bases between them. This CDR3 has 13 amino acids. Here the CDR3 reads CASSPFRGNTIYF. CDR3 nucleotides: TGTGCCAGCAGTCCCTTTCGAGGAAACACCATATATTTT.

This clone was picked up many times. The chain employs TRBV24-1 and TRBJ2-1, with TRBD2 identical over 10 bases. The CDR3 is 17 residues long. The junction had 10 bases not matched to a gene; V was cut back by 4 bases and J by 5 bases. CDR1 and CDR2 from the germline V gene are KGHDR and SFDVKD. CDR3 residues: CATSERRLAGAHNEQFF. CDR3 DNA: TGTGCCACCAGTGAGCGGCGCCTAGCGGGAGCTCACAATGAGCAGTTCTTC.

This clone qualifies as medium-sized. This chain joins TRBV6-1 and TRBJ2-7; 12 bases are a match to TRBD2. The CDR3 runs 15 residues. Germline values: CDR1 MNHNS, CDR2 SASEGT. J lost 4 bases, V lost 6 bases, and 7 bases had no gene match. The chain's CDR3 is CASRSGLAGLYEQYF. In DNA form, the CDR3 reads TGTGCCAGCAGATCGGGACTAGCGGGCCTATACGAGCAGTACTTC.

This clone was seen ten or more times. The V and J genes are TRBV18 and TRBJ1-2; D is ambiguous. The CDR3 runs to 13 residues. Germline values: CDR1 KGHSH, CDR2 LQKENI. V was trimmed by 8 bases and J by 8 bases, leaving 18 bases between them. The CDR3, as DNA: TGTGCCAGCGCTCACACGATCATCGAGGGCTACACCTTC. Amino acid sequence: CASAHTIIEGYTF.

This clone was detected many times. The chain recombines TRBV10-2 with TRBJ2-7, with D perhaps matching TRBD1 or TRBD2 (5 bases each). Trimming took off 0 bases at V and 4 bases at J, with 16 bases between the two ends. The V gene's germline CDR1 is WSHSY and CDR2 SAAADI. The CDR3 has 16 amino acids. The CDR3 DNA follows: TGCGCCAGCAGTGAGTCGACTGTGGGGGTCGCTTACGAGCAGTACTTC. Translated, it gives CASSESTVGVAYEQYF.

The table lists this clone with many counts. A much larger clone lies one base from this, so it may be a read error. The rearrangement uses TRBV4-2 and TRBJ2-1; D uncertain. Germline V gene data show CDR1 as LGHNA and CDR2 as YNFKEQ. The CDR3 totals 12 residues. CDR3 amino acids: CVSSQARDEQFF. The CDR3 coding sequence is TGTGTCAGCAGCCAAGCTCGGGATGAGCAGTTCTTC.

This clone showed up just a few times. Because the CDR3 is missing its conserved closing phenylalanine or tryptophan, this is likely a read error. The V call is TRBV6-1, the J call TRBJ2-5; a possible D gene is TRBD2 (6 bases). V was shortened by 9 bases and J by 2 bases, with 13 bases between the two germline ends. Per germline, CDR1 MNHNS and CDR2 SASEGT. The CDR3 consists of 13 residues. The CDR3 region is CASSVAEQETQYL. In DNA, the CDR3 is TGTGCCAGTAGCGTAGCGGAGCAAGAGACCCAGTACTTA.

On this clone: Other nucleotide sequences from this sample produce the same CDR3. The CDR3 nucleotides read TGTGCCAGCAGTATTAATTACTCTGGAAACACCATATATTTT. Residues: CASSINYSGNTIYF. The rearrangement uses TRBV27 and TRBJ1-3, with D unclear. V lost 5 bases and J lost 0, with 8 bases in between. The CDR3 length is 14 residues. CDR1 is MNHEY and CDR2 is SMNVEV in the germline V gene (reference sequence).

This chain links TRBV7-8 with TRBJ1-6; the D gene is possibly TRBD1 (5 bases). Looked up from germline, CDR1 is SGHVS and CDR2 is FQNEAQ. V dropped 0 bases and J dropped 6 bases, with 9 bases sitting between them. The CDR3 loop spans 15 amino acids. The DNA of the CDR3 is TGTGCCAGCAGCTTAGCGGGGGGAATTAATTCACCCCTCCACTTT. It codes for CASSLAGGINSPLHF.

CDR3 sequence (DNA): TGTGCCAGCAGAAGATATGGGCGATCGAGGGCCTACGAGCAGTACTTC. It encodes CASRRYGRSRAYEQYF. The chain couples TRBV11-2 to TRBJ2-7; perhaps TRBD2 as D (5 bases). Germline CDR1 reads SGHAT; CDR2 reads FQNNGV. Between the trimmed V and J ends, which lost 6 bases and 2 bases, there was a span of 20 bases. The CDR3 covers 16 residues.

The CDR3 sequence: CSAWAIPFGLREDTQYF. The DNA for the CDR3 is TGCAGTGCCTGGGCTATTCCCTTCGGCCTCCGTGAGGATACGCAGTATTTT. This sequence joins TRBV20-1 and TRBJ2-3, with unresolved D. Germline loops: CDR1 DFQATT, CDR2 SNEGSKA (reference sequence). V was pared by 6 bases and J by 6 bases, with 28 bases between. The CDR3 is 17 amino acids.

This clone was seen at least ten times. Mismatch with germline at one junction end may stem from a read error. This chain uses TRBV13 with TRBJ2-7, with 10 positions matching TRBD1. This CDR3 region has 15 residues. Germline CDR1 reads PRHDT; CDR2 reads FYEKMQ (reference sequence). CDR3 sequence reads: CASSLGTGAGYEQYF. DNA for the CDR3: TGTGCCAGCAGCCTAGGGACAGGGGCTGGGTACGAGCAGTACTTC.